Following are 21 T cell receptor beta chains from one sample sequenced in a study of Graves' ophthalmopathy and Graves' hyperthyroidism. Amplifying from RNA transcripts, the study obtained TCR beta CDR3 regions. The first round was an RT-PCR with HTBI primers, and the second round was a multiplex PCR. MiXCR, applied by TCRdb to the multiplex PCR reads, yields one record per CDR3 protein. The data hold approximately 210,000 distinct CDR3 sequences, with roughly a fifth observed a single time. Material: peripheral blood. The receptors were gathered from a woman aged 50 to 60 with Graves' ophthalmopathy.

This clonotype came up many times. The chain links TRBV5-1 to TRBJ2-4; D is possibly TRBD1 (6 bases). This CDR3 has 17 amino acids. Germline assignment: CDR1 SGHRS and CDR2 YFSETQ. The V and J ends lost 4 bases and 7 bases respectively, with 24 bases between them. CDR3 in DNA: TGCGCCAGCAGCCCGGGGCCTACCACAGGGTTGATGAACATTCAGTACTTC. It codes for CASSPGPTTGLMNIQYF.

In this sample, this clonotype turned up a few times. The J gene is TRBJ1-2, the V gene TRBV3-1; 9 nucleotides agree with TRBD1. Trimming took 4 bases from V and 8 from J; bases not matched to a gene: 5. Germline-derived CDR1 and CDR2 are LGHDT and YNNKEL (reference sequence). The CDR3 runs to 13 residues. The CDR3 DNA reads TGTGCCAGCAGCCGCCAGACAGGGGGAGGCTACACCTTC. This gives the protein CASSRQTGGGYTF.

This clonotype was observed many times. This sequence joins TRBV28 and TRBJ1-1, with 7 bases aligning to TRBD1. The V gene end was trimmed by 3 bases and the J gene end by 0 bases; junction bases not matched to a gene: 4. The CDR3 spans 15 residues. Germline-derived CDR1 and CDR2 are MDHEN and SYDVKM. This CDR3 reads CASSFRGQLNTEAFF. The CDR3 DNA sequence: TGTGCCAGCAGTTTTCGGGGACAGTTGAACACTGAAGCTTTCTTT.

The table lists this clonotype with many counts. The genes are TRBV12-3 or TRBV12-4 and TRBJ2-2, with 9 bases lining up with TRBD1. The trim removed 1 base at V and 3 bases at J, leaving 6 bases unmatched. CDR3 length: 17 residues. The CDR3 DNA is TGTGCCAGCAGTTTAGGCCCAGGGACAGGGTACACCGGGGAGCTGTTTTTT. Translation: CASSLGPGTGYTGELFF.

This chain connects TRBV9 to TRBJ2-5; possibly TRBD2 for D (6 bases). The germline V gene encodes CDR1 SGDLS and CDR2 YYNGEE. This CDR3 region has 16 residues. V was trimmed by 4 bases and J by 2 bases, leaving 18 bases between them. This chain's CDR3 is CASSPLGGGGQETQYF. The CDR3 bases are TGTGCCAGCAGCCCCCTCGGGGGAGGCGGTCAAGAGACCCAGTACTTC.

This clonotype appeared a few times. Sequence at one end of the junction differs from germline and may be a read error. V usage is TRBV12-3 or TRBV12-4 and J usage is TRBJ1-2; D not certain. The CDR3 extends over 12 amino acids. Written as DNA, the CDR3 is TGTGCCGGCAGCTCCGGATTCCGGAGCTACACCTTC. Its translation is CAGSSGFRSYTF.

Ten or more counts support this clonotype. The chain recombines TRBV6-2 or TRBV6-3 with TRBJ2-7; D is perhaps TRBD1 or TRBD2 (6 bases each). The CDR3 is made up of 14 amino acids. Germline lookup yields CDR1 MNHEY and CDR2 SVGEGT. Trimming took 7 bases from V and 0 from J, leaving 13 bases between them. The CDR3 loop reads CASKQEGVSYEQYF. CDR3 DNA sequence: TGTGCCAGCAAACAGGAGGGGGTCTCCTACGAGCAGTACTTC.

This clonotype was observed many times. The gene calls are TRBV5-1 and TRBJ2-5; TRBD2 agrees at 9 bases. The CDR3 runs to 14 residues. With 7 bases clipped from V and 4 bases from J, the junction kept 8 bases outside the gene matches. Germline assignment: CDR1 SGHRS and CDR2 YFSETQ. DNA for the CDR3: TGCGCCAGCTTCCAGACTAGCGGTTCAGAGACCCAGTACTTC. Translation: CASFQTSGSETQYF.

The table lists this clonotype with many counts. The chain couples TRBV9 to TRBJ2-7; 8 bases are a match to TRBD2. From germline, CDR1 is SGDLS and CDR2 YYNGEE. The CDR3 is 14 residues long. With V trimmed by 0 bases and J by 6 bases, 5 bases remained unmatched. The CDR3 spells CASSVGSGRSEQYF. The CDR3 DNA reads as TGTGCCAGCAGCGTAGGGAGCGGGAGATCCGAGCAGTACTTC.

This clonotype was found a few times. This chain joins TRBV28 and TRBJ2-6; D gene ambiguous. CDR3 length: 16 residues. Germline V gene lookup returns CDR1 MDHEN and CDR2 SYDVKM. Deletions cut 4 bases from V and 4 bases from J, with 14 bases between. The CDR3 region is CASSSFGPAGANVLTF. The CDR3 region has the DNA TGTGCCAGCAGTTCTTTCGGTCCGGCCGGGGCCAACGTCCTGACTTTC.

This clonotype was seen many times. This sequence joins TRBV12-3 or TRBV12-4 and TRBJ2-5, with 11 bases that match TRBD2. J lost 4 bases, V lost 4 bases, and 11 bases had no gene match. The CDR3 length is 17 residues. In DNA form, the CDR3 reads TGTGCCAGCAGTTCCCGGGTAGCGGGAGGGCCGGGAGAGACCCAGTACTTC. Translating it yields CASSSRVAGGPGETQYF.

The sample holds many counts of this clonotype. The chain has TRBV6-2 or TRBV6-3 and TRBJ2-7; the D is unclear. Trimming left V 2 bases short and J 0 bases short, with 8 bases between. Germline lookup yields CDR1 MNHEY and CDR2 SVGEGT. This CDR3 is built from 14 residues. CDR3 sequence reads: CASSYLLNSYEQYF. DNA for the CDR3: TGTGCCAGCAGTTACCTACTAAACTCCTACGAGCAGTACTTC.

This clonotype was seen repeatedly, ten times or more. The V gene is TRBV12-3 or TRBV12-4, the J gene TRBJ1-1, with 7 bases matching TRBD1. The CDR3 consists of 14 residues. V lost 2 bases to trimming and J lost 5 bases; unmatched junction nucleotides: 5. CDR3 DNA sequence: TGTGCCAGCAGTTTAAGGGGGGGACAGACTGAAGCTTTCTTT. It encodes CASSLRGGQTEAFF.

This clonotype has just a few counts. The J gene is TRBJ2-7, the V gene TRBV28, with TRBD2 identical over 9 bases. This CDR3 comprises 15 residues. CDR1 and CDR2 from the germline V gene are MDHEN and SYDVKM. The V and J ends lost 2 bases and 1 base, in that order; junction bases with no gene match: 3. Written as DNA, the CDR3 is TGTGCCAGCAGTTTACGACTAGCGGCGTCCTACGAGCAGTACTTC. It yields the protein CASSLRLAASYEQYF.

This clonotype was found many times. The chain recombines TRBV6-5 with TRBJ2-7; 7 nucleotides match TRBD1. Trimming cost V 0 bases and J 13 bases; bases outside gene matches: 3. This CDR3 has 11 amino acids. CDR1 MNHEY and CDR2 SVGAGI come from the germline V gene. Written as DNA, the CDR3 is TGTGCCAGCAGTTACTCGACAGGGTACTACTTC. Translated: CASSYSTGYYF.

Ten or more counts support this clonotype. The chain recombines TRBV25-1 with TRBJ1-5; unclear D gene. The germline V gene encodes CDR1 MGHDK and CDR2 SYGVNS. The length of the CDR3 is 12 residues. V gave up 11 bases and J gave up 6 bases, with 14 bases separating them. CDR3 loop: CAPRGIRQPQHF. CDR3 DNA sequence: TGTGCCCCCAGAGGCATTCGTCAGCCCCAGCATTTT.

This clonotype was counted ten times or more. The chain couples TRBV10-1 to TRBJ2-7, with TRBD1 matching over 9 bases. The CDR3 contains 15 residues. Germline V gene lookup returns CDR1 WNHNN and CDR2 SYGVQD (reference sequence). J gave up 1 base and V 4 bases, and 5 bases lay outside the gene matches. The CDR3 here is CASSGWGQGSYEQYF. DNA for the CDR3: TGCGCCAGCAGTGGTTGGGGACAGGGATCCTACGAGCAGTACTTC.

The chain employs TRBV19 and TRBJ1-1, with TRBD1 as a possible D gene (6 bases). The CDR3 loop spans 14 amino acids. Trimming pared 6 bases from V and 4 bases from J, leaving 15 bases between. Germline V gene data show CDR1 as LNHDA and CDR2 as SQIVND (reference sequence). DNA for the CDR3: TGTGCCAGTAGAGTCCAGGGGAGGGGCACTGAAGCTTTCTTT. It encodes CASRVQGRGTEAFF.

CDR3 coding DNA: TGTGCCAGCAGTAGACGATATCAAGAGACCCAGTACTTC. The encoded protein is CASSRRYQETQYF. The chain carries TRBV27 and TRBJ2-5; D is ambiguous. This CDR3 region has 13 residues. The germline V gene has CDR1 MNHEY and CDR2 SMNVEV (reference sequence). V was cut by 5 bases and J by 2 bases, with 9 bases left in between.

This clonotype was seen many times. The V gene is TRBV28, the J gene TRBJ1-1, with D perhaps TRBD1 (5 bases). Germline V lookup: CDR1 MDHEN, CDR2 SYDVKM. Trimming took 5 bases from V and 11 from J, leaving 21 bases between them. CDR3 length equals 14 residues. CDR3 nucleotide sequence: TGTGCCAGCAGTATACCCGGGACCGCCCGGCGGGCTTTCTTT. It translates to CASSIPGTARRAFF.

This clonotype was seen many times. This chain links TRBV30 with TRBJ1-1, with TRBD1 matching over 10 bases. The CDR3 is 14 amino acids. J was trimmed by 3 bases and V by 1 base; bases with no gene match: 2. Germline-derived CDR1 and CDR2 are GTSNPN and SVGIG (reference sequence). The CDR3 region has the DNA TGTGCCTGGAGTGGGGACAGGGGATACACTGAAGCTTTCTTT. Encoded protein: CAWSGDRGYTEAFF.